This TCR beta chain comes out of a study of CD8 T cells in Susac syndrome. Random-hexamer reverse transcription was applied to about 0.45 to 1 ug RNA. TCRdb redid the calling of the immunoSEQ multiplex PCR reads with MiXCR, one entry per CDR3 protein. Of approximately 100,000 distinct CDR3 sequences listed, less than 95% are singletons. Study-level points and caveats: Susac CD8+ cells expanded clonally the most in TEMRA cells and in active patients.

Trimming stripped 5 bases from V and 6 bases from J, with 10 bases between. CDR1 is SEHNR and CDR2 is FQNEAQ in the germline V gene (reference sequence). The CDR3 sequence is 12 residues long. Worth noting for this clonotype: Its antigen is unknown.

This TCR derives from a human donor with Susac syndrome. The sequenced material came from CD8+ T cells from PBMCs. The chain is built from TRBV7-9 and TRBJ2-5; no clear D gene. DNA for the CDR3: TGTGCCAGCAGCGGGGATATGCAGACCCAGTACTTC. Its protein is CASSGDMQTQYF. Filled out from reference TRBV7-9 and TRBJ2-5, the complete variable domain reads DTGVSQNPRHKITKRGQNVTFRCDPISEHNRLYWYRQTLGQGPEFLTYFQNEAQLEKSRLLSDRFSAERPKGSFSTLEIQRTEQGDSAMYLCASSGDMQTQYFGPGTRLLVL.